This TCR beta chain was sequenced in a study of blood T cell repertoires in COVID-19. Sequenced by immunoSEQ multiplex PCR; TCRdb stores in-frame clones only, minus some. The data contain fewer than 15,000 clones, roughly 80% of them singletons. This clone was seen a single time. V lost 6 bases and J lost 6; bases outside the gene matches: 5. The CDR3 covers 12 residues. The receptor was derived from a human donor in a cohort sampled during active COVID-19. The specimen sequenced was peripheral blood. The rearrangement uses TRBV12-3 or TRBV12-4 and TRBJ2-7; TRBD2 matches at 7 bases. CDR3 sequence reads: CASRAGVGEQYF. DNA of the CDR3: TGTGCCAGCAGGGCGGGAGTCGGCGAGCAGTACTTC.